The source of this T cell receptor beta chain is a study of T cell responses to AZD1222 COVID-19 vaccine. V dropped 5 bases and J dropped 7 bases, with 12 bases sitting between them. CDR1 and CDR2 (germline): MDHEN, SYDVKM. This CDR3 contains 13 residues. Clones were sequenced by immunoSEQ multiplex PCR, and TCRdb holds only the in-frame ones, with some missing. The sample includes some 90,000 clones, about 85% of them seen just once. The rearrangement uses TRBV28 and TRBJ2-4, with a weak D call TRBD1 (5 bases). This specimen was peripheral blood, taken on day 0 of AZD1222 vaccination. The sequence was obtained from an adult in good health. CDR3 protein: CASSLGQSNIQYF. The CDR3 DNA reads as TGTGCCAGCAGTCTGGGGCAATCGAACATTCAGTACTTC.